This T cell receptor beta chain is drawn from a study of PD-1 blockade in classical Hodgkin lymphoma. Findings and caveats of the study: Differences between repertoires have undefined causes, possibly disease activity or prior therapy. Compared with healthy donors, newly diagnosed patients reportedly showed lower baseline TCR diversity. Patients newly diagnosed and complete responders had comparable baseline diversity.

The patients all showed relapse after autologous stem cell transplantation, while their brentuximab vedotin exposure varied. Complete response, partial response or progressive disease made up the best responses. The assay was immunoSEQ multiplex PCR, and TCRdb's table has in-frame clones only and misses some. This table holds just over 60,000 clones, about nine tenths found once. This CDR3 region has 14 residues. Germline CDR1 reads SGDLS; CDR2 reads YYNGEE. V was pared by 4 bases and J by 7 bases, with 18 bases between. With respect to this clone: The target antigen is unknown.

This sequence was found in a human donor with classical Hodgkin lymphoma. The specimen was peripheral blood mononuclear cells (PBMCs), collected at baseline. The gene calls are TRBV9 and TRBJ2-7; the D gene is possibly TRBD2 (5 bases). The CDR3 protein is CASSPNPGVAEQYF. As DNA, the CDR3 is TGTGCCAGCAGCCCAAACCCCGGGGTAGCTGAGCAGTACTTC.